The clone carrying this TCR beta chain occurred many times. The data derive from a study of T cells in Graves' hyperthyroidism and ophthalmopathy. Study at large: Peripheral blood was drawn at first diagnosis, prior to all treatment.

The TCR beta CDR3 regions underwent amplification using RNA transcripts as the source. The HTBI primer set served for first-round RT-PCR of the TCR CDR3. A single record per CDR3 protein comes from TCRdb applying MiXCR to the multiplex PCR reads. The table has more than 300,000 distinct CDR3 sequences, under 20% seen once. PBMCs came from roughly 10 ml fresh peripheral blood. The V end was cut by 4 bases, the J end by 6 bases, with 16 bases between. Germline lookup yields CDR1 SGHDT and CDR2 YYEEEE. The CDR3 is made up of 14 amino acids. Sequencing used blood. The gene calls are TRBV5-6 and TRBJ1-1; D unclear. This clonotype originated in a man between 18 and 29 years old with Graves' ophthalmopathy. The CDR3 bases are TGTGCCAGCAGCCCGGGATCGCACGAGGCTGAAGCTTTCTTT. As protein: CASSPGSHEAEAFF.